The 10 T cell receptor beta chains below come from one sample, sequenced in a study of T-cell memory formation after mild COVID-19. TCRdb independently ran MiXCR on the 5' RACE reads; one entry per CDR3 protein. The sample has a few hundred thousand distinct CDR3 sequences, roughly 21% seen once. Sequencing was performed on PBMCs or a T cell subset sorted from them (not recorded which). All receptors derive from an adult woman who had mild COVID-19 (a few samples of this study predate the infection). Cell type and time point are not known.

There are a few counts of this clonotype. This chain uses TRBV5-1 with TRBJ2-7; D possibly corresponds to TRBD1 (6 bases). Germline V CDR1 and CDR2: SGHRS, YFSETQ. This CDR3 contains 14 residues. The germline V and J ends were trimmed by 3 bases and 2 bases, with 12 bases remaining between them. The CDR3 DNA reads as TGCGCCAGCAGCTGGACAGCAGGGCCCTACGAGCAGTACTTC. Its protein product is CASSWTAGPYEQYF.

This clonotype appeared a few times. The rearrangement uses TRBV9 and TRBJ2-3; weak D call: TRBD2 (6 bases). The CDR3 loop spans 16 amino acids. The germline V gene encodes CDR1 SGDLS and CDR2 YYNGEE. V was cut by 3 bases and J by 2 bases, with 16 bases left in between. The CDR3 sequence is CASSGGGGTNTDTQYF. For the CDR3, the DNA is TGTGCCAGCAGCGGCGGTGGCGGGACCAACACAGATACGCAGTATTTT.

The rearrangement joins TRBV15 to TRBJ2-3; D remains ambiguous. Trimming took off 3 bases at V and 1 base at J, with 8 bases between the two ends. CDR1 and CDR2 (germline): LNHNV, YYDKDF (reference sequence). The CDR3 is 14 residues long. The chain's CDR3 is CATSSQVGTDTQYF. In DNA, the CDR3 is TGTGCCACCAGCAGCCAGGTTGGCACAGATACGCAGTATTTT.

J is TRBJ1-1 and V is TRBV2; 7 nucleotides line up with TRBD1. Germline V gene sequence: CDR1 SNHLY, CDR2 FYNNEI. The V and J ends lost 10 bases and 6 bases, in that order; junction bases with no gene match: 11. The CDR3 consists of 13 residues. CDR3 in amino acids: CATAAQGWSEAFF. The CDR3 DNA sequence: TGTGCCACCGCGGCACAGGGGTGGTCTGAAGCTTTCTTT.

Concerning this clonotype: The junction departs from the called germline gene at one end, perhaps through a read error. The chain couples TRBV5-1 to TRBJ2-4; D call uncertain. The CDR3 is made up of 17 amino acids. Germline V gene sequence: CDR1 SGHRS, CDR2 YFSETQ. In nucleotides, the CDR3 is TGCGCCAGCAACCACGATAGAAGGGCCGCACCCAAAACCATTCAGTACTTC. Translating gives CASNHDRRAAPKTIQYF.

This clonotype was counted only a few times. The rearrangement links TRBV7-3 to TRBJ1-1; D unclear. The CDR3 is 13 residues long. V was cut by 5 bases and J by 5 bases, with 12 bases left in between. Germline-derived CDR1 and CDR2 are SGHTA and FQGTGA. Here the CDR3 reads CASSATRVTEAFF. CDR3 nucleotides: TGTGCCAGCAGCGCGACCCGAGTGACTGAAGCTTTCTTT.

This clonotype has just a few counts. The chain joins TRBV6-5 to TRBJ2-1, with D perhaps TRBD1 (6 bases). Germline V gives CDR1 MNHEY, CDR2 SVGAGI. V shed 3 bases and J shed 1 base, with 10 bases lying between them. This CDR3 contains 15 residues. CDR3 amino acids: CASSYVGASYNEQFF. The DNA for the CDR3 is TGTGCCAGCAGTTATGTGGGGGCGTCCTACAATGAGCAGTTCTTC.

The chain joins TRBV19 to TRBJ2-7; D is possibly TRBD1 or TRBD2 (5 bases each). The germline V gene has CDR1 LNHDA and CDR2 SQIVND (reference sequence). The CDR3 totals 15 residues. Trimming removed 4 bases from V and 9 bases from J, with 22 bases in between. CDR3 in amino acids: CASSTPQGPETGQYF. In nucleotides, the CDR3 is TGTGCCAGTAGTACCCCCCAGGGACCCGAAACTGGGCAGTACTTC.

The genes are TRBV6-5 and TRBJ2-3; D is perhaps TRBD1 or TRBD2 (5 bases each). Germline V gene data show CDR1 as MNHEY and CDR2 as SVGAGI. The CDR3 is made up of 16 amino acids. V lost 3 bases, J lost 1 base, and 14 bases lay in between. The CDR3 protein is CASSYYGDHRTDTQYF. The CDR3 DNA sequence: TGTGCCAGCAGTTATTACGGGGACCACCGCACAGATACGCAGTATTTT.

The gene calls are TRBV12-3 or TRBV12-4 and TRBJ1-4, with 7 bases fitting TRBD1. J was trimmed by 7 bases and V by 1 base; bases with no gene match: 6. The CDR3 length is 15 residues. This CDR3 is CASSLGDSQSEKLFF. The CDR3 DNA reads TGTGCCAGCAGTTTAGGGGACAGCCAAAGTGAAAAACTGTTTTTT.